This T cell receptor beta chain was sequenced in a study of control samples from healthy donors and cancer patients. The CDR3 is 13 amino acids. V was shortened by 5 bases and J by 4 bases, with 11 bases between the two germline ends. CDR1 is MDHEN and CDR2 is SYDVKM in the germline V gene. Using immunoSEQ multiplex PCR, the repertoire was profiled, and TCRdb retains in-frame clones only, with some absent. Seen here are roughly 150,000 clones, 93% observed once, and the top ten hold under 7%. The sequence was obtained from a young man in good health. Sequences were obtained from blood. The rearrangement links TRBV28 to TRBJ1-2; D perhaps matches TRBD1 (6 bases). The CDR3 protein is CASSPGAGYGYTF. The CDR3 DNA follows: TGTGCCAGCAGTCCAGGGGCGGGCTATGGCTACACCTTC.